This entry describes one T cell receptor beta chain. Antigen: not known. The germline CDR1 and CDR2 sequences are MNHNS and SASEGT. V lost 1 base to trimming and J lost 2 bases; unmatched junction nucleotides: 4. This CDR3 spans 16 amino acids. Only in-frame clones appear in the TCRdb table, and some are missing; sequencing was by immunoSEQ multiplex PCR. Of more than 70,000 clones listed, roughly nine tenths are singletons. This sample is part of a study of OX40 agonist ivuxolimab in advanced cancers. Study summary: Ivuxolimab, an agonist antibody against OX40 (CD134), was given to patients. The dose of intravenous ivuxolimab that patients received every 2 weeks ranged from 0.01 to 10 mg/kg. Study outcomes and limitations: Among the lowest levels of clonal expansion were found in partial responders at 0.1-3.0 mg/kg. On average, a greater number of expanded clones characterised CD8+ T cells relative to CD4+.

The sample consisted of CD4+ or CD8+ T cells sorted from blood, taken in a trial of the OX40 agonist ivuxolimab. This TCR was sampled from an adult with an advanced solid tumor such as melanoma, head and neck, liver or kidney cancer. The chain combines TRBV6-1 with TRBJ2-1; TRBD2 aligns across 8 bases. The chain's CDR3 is CASSEVAGGTYNEQFF. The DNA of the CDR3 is TGTGCCAGCAGTGAAGTGGCGGGGGGCACCTACAATGAGCAGTTCTTC.